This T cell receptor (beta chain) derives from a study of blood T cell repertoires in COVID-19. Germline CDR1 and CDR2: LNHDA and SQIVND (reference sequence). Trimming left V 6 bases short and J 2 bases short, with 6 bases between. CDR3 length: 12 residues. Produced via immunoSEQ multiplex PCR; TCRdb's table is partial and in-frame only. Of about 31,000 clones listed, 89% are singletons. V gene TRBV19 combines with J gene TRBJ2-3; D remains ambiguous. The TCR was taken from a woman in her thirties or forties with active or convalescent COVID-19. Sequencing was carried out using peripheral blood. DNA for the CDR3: TGTGCCAGTAGGTCTCCCACAGATACGCAGTATTTT. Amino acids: CASRSPTDTQYF. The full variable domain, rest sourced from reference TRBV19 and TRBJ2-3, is DGGITQSPKYLFRKEGQNVTLSCEQNLNHDAMYWYRQDPGQGLRLIYYSQIVNDFQKGDIAEGYSVSREKKESFPLTVTSAQKNPTAFYLCASRSPTDTQYFGPGTRLTVL.